These 4 T cell receptor beta chains were sequenced from one sample in a study of T cell responses to AZD1222 COVID-19 vaccine. Using immunoSEQ multiplex PCR, the repertoire was profiled, and TCRdb retains in-frame clones only, with some absent. This table holds 120,000 to 150,000 clones, under 95% found once. Sequences were derived from peripheral blood, sampled on day 0 of AZD1222 vaccination. Receptors were obtained from an adult in good health.

V gene TRBV6-1 combines with J gene TRBJ2-3, with 9 bases lining up with TRBD2. Germline V gene sequence: CDR1 MNHNS, CDR2 SASEGT. This CDR3 contains 16 residues. Trimming cost V 2 bases and J 5 bases; bases outside gene matches: 8. The CDR3 sequence: CASSESAGGPVDTQYF. The CDR3 region has the DNA TGTGCCAGCAGTGAATCCGCGGGAGGGCCGGTAGATACGCAGTATTTT.

The J gene is TRBJ1-3, the V gene TRBV19; D is ambiguous. Trimming shortened V by 6 bases and J by 0 bases, and 24 bases separated the two germline ends. Germline V gene lookup returns CDR1 LNHDA and CDR2 SQIVND (reference sequence). The CDR3 has 19 residues. CDR3 DNA sequence: TGTGCCAGTAGCTCAGCCACCTCCGCGCGACTTTACTCTGGAAACACCATATATTTT. This gives the protein CASSSATSARLYSGNTIYF. The whole variable domain, filled in from reference TRBV19 and TRBJ1-3, reads DGGITQSPKYLFRKEGQNVTLSCEQNLNHDAMYWYRQDPGQGLRLIYYSQIVNDFQKGDIAEGYSVSREKKESFPLTVTSAQKNPTAFYLCASSSATSARLYSGNTIYFGEGSWLTVV.

The genes are TRBV5-6 and TRBJ1-6; 9 bases are a match to TRBD1. The CDR3 totals 15 residues. V lost 0 bases and J lost 10; bases outside the gene matches: 5. Germline V gene sequence: CDR1 SGHDT, CDR2 YYEEEE. This CDR3 reads CASSLGTGVVSPLHF. CDR3 nucleotide sequence: TGTGCCAGCAGCTTGGGGACAGGGGTAGTGTCACCCCTCCACTTT.

This chain uses TRBV7-8 with TRBJ1-1; D unclear. From germline, CDR1 is SGHVS and CDR2 FQNEAQ. The CDR3 loop spans 15 amino acids. V was cut by 0 bases and J by 4 bases, with 12 bases left in between. The CDR3 protein is CASSLARGMGTEAFF. CDR3 in DNA: TGTGCCAGCAGCTTAGCGCGAGGGATGGGCACTGAAGCTTTCTTT.